A selection of T cell receptor beta chains follows, all from one sample in a study of T-cell reconstitution after alpha-beta-depleted transplantation in children. From the PCR reads, TCRdb called clonotypes with MiXCR, one entry per CDR3 protein. The sample lists about 420,000 distinct CDR3 sequences; about 16% were seen once. The sample here was PBMCs, mostly from graft donor cells, taken 360 days after TCRalphabeta/CD19-depleted stem cell transplant. These receptors were obtained from a boy under two years old who had a stem cell transplant for Wiskott-Aldrich syndrome, so the T cells may come from the graft donor. The CDR3 runs from the conserved cysteine through the conserved F or W. Each record gives: clone size, D gene, J gene, V gene, CDR3 DNA, CDR3 protein. A D gene is named only where the DNA matches it firmly. Where a row states a size, it is once, few, many or the class of an expanded clone; other rows omit it.

clone_size: many
d_call: NA
j_call: TRBJ2-6
v_call: TRBV5-1
cdr3_nt: TGCGCCAGCAGCTTACAGAGCTCTGGGGCCAACGTCCTGACTTTC
cdr3_aa: CASSLQSSGANVLTF

clone_size: few
d_call: NA
j_call: TRBJ2-2
v_call: TRBV18
cdr3_nt: TGTGCCAGCTCACCACGTGATCCCGGGGAGCTGTTTTTT
cdr3_aa: CASSPRDPGELFF

clone_size: NA
d_call: NA
j_call: TRBJ2-7
v_call: TRBV12-3/TRBV12-4
cdr3_nt: TGTGCCAGCAGCCATGGACCGCCCCGGGTAGAGCAGTACTTC
cdr3_aa: CASSHGPPRVEQYF

clone_size: few
d_call: TRBD1
j_call: TRBJ2-5
v_call: TRBV7-2
cdr3_nt: TGTGCCAGCAGCTTAGTTTATAGAGGACAGGGAGAGACCCAGTACTTC
cdr3_aa: CASSLVYRGQGETQYF

clone_size: NA
d_call: TRBD1
j_call: TRBJ2-7
v_call: TRBV4-1
cdr3_nt: TGCGCCAGCAGCCAAAAGGGGACAGGGAATAACGAGCAGTACTTC
cdr3_aa: CASSQKGTGNNEQYF

clone_size: few
d_call: TRBD2
j_call: TRBJ2-3
v_call: TRBV20-1
cdr3_nt: TGCAGTGCCGCCCGGGAGGGGACGCAGTATTTT
cdr3_aa: CSAAREGTQYF

clone_size: many
d_call: NA
j_call: TRBJ2-2
v_call: TRBV11-2
cdr3_nt: TGTGCCAGCAGTTTAGGCACTAACACCGGGGAGCTGTTTTTT
cdr3_aa: CASSLGTNTGELFF

clone_size: few
d_call: NA
j_call: TRBJ1-2
v_call: TRBV5-1
cdr3_nt: TGCGCCAGCAGCTTGCTCACAGGAATTAACTATGGCTACACCTTC
cdr3_aa: CASSLLTGINYGYTF

clone_size: NA
d_call: NA
j_call: TRBJ2-7
v_call: TRBV27
cdr3_nt: TGTGCCAGCAAAGGCCAGGGGAGGTACGAGCAGTACTTC
cdr3_aa: CASKGQGRYEQYF

clone_size: NA
d_call: TRBD1
j_call: TRBJ2-4
v_call: TRBV12-3/TRBV12-4
cdr3_nt: TGTGCCAGCAGTTTTGGGACAGGGGGCGCCCCGGCCAAAAACATTCAGTACTTC
cdr3_aa: CASSFGTGGAPAKNIQYF

clone_size: few
d_call: TRBD1
j_call: TRBJ1-4
v_call: TRBV28
cdr3_nt: TGTGCCAGCAGTTTTTTTTGGGGACAGGGGAATGAAAAACTGTTTTTT
cdr3_aa: CASSFFWGQGNEKLFF

clone_size: few
d_call: NA
j_call: TRBJ2-1
v_call: TRBV30
cdr3_nt: TGTGCCTGGAGTGTAGGGATCGGCTCCTACAATGAGCAGTTCTTC
cdr3_aa: CAWSVGIGSYNEQFF

clone_size: NA
d_call: TRBD2
j_call: TRBJ2-1
v_call: TRBV4-1
cdr3_nt: TGCGCCAGCAGCCAAGTTATTAGCGGGAGACGTAATGAGCAGTTCTTC
cdr3_aa: CASSQVISGRRNEQFF

clone_size: NA
d_call: TRBD2
j_call: TRBJ2-3
v_call: TRBV24-1
cdr3_nt: TGTGCCACCAGAGCGGGGGGGCTCTTCACAGATACGCAGTATTTT
cdr3_aa: CATRAGGLFTDTQYF

clone_size: NA
d_call: TRBD1
j_call: TRBJ2-5
v_call: TRBV6-1
cdr3_nt: TGTGCCACCGCACAGGGGGCAGGGGAGACCCAGTACTTC
cdr3_aa: CATAQGAGETQYF

clone_size: few
d_call: NA
j_call: TRBJ2-3
v_call: TRBV6-1
cdr3_nt: TGTGCCAGCAGTGAAAACTTCTTTCTTACTAGCACAGATACGCAGTATTTT
cdr3_aa: CASSENFFLTSTDTQYF

clone_size: NA
d_call: NA
j_call: TRBJ2-7
v_call: TRBV20-1
cdr3_nt: TGCAGTGCTAGAGAGCAACAGGAAATCTACGAGCAGTACTTC
cdr3_aa: CSAREQQEIYEQYF

clone_size: many
d_call: TRBD2
j_call: TRBJ2-5
v_call: TRBV5-1
cdr3_nt: TGCGCCAGCAGCTCTCACCCGGGAGGAGAGACCCAGTACTTC
cdr3_aa: CASSSHPGGETQYF

clone_size: NA
d_call: NA
j_call: TRBJ2-7
v_call: TRBV12-3/TRBV12-4
cdr3_nt: TGTGCCAGCAGTTTTCGGGGGCAGGGCCCTTACGAGCAGTACTTC
cdr3_aa: CASSFRGQGPYEQYF

clone_size: many
d_call: TRBD1
j_call: TRBJ2-7
v_call: TRBV6-1
cdr3_nt: TGTGCCAGCAGTGCCCAGGGGGAAACCTACGAGCAGTACTTC
cdr3_aa: CASSAQGETYEQYF

clone_size: NA
d_call: NA
j_call: TRBJ1-4
v_call: TRBV2
cdr3_nt: TGTGCCAGCAGGCGGGGCGCGAGAGAAAAACTGTTTTTT
cdr3_aa: CASRRGAREKLFF

clone_size: few
d_call: TRBD1
j_call: TRBJ1-5
v_call: TRBV3-1
cdr3_nt: TGTGCCAGCAGCTTAGGACAGGGGGAAAATCAGCCCCAGCATTTT
cdr3_aa: CASSLGQGENQPQHF

clone_size: NA
d_call: TRBD2
j_call: TRBJ2-7
v_call: TRBV12-3/TRBV12-4
cdr3_nt: TGTGCCAGCAGTCCTATAGCGGGAGGGCCGCACGAGCAGTACTTC
cdr3_aa: CASSPIAGGPHEQYF

clone_size: few
d_call: NA
j_call: TRBJ2-1
v_call: TRBV12-3/TRBV12-4
cdr3_nt: TGTGCCAGCAAACCGGGACTGGGCGGTTCCTACAATGAGCAGTTCTTC
cdr3_aa: CASKPGLGGSYNEQFF

clone_size: NA
d_call: NA
j_call: TRBJ2-7
v_call: TRBV28
cdr3_nt: TGTGCCAGCACGCGGGGATCCATCCACGAGCAGTACTTC
cdr3_aa: CASTRGSIHEQYF

clone_size: few
d_call: NA
j_call: TRBJ2-2
v_call: TRBV29-1
cdr3_nt: TGCAGCTGTCCCGGGGTAGGGGCGAACACCGGGGAGCTGTTTTTT
cdr3_aa: CSCPGVGANTGELFF

clone_size: few
d_call: TRBD1
j_call: TRBJ1-4
v_call: TRBV12-3/TRBV12-4
cdr3_nt: TGTGCCAGCAGAAGTGACAGGGGAAAACTGTTTTTT
cdr3_aa: CASRSDRGKLFF

clone_size: NA
d_call: TRBD1
j_call: TRBJ2-2
v_call: TRBV7-2
cdr3_nt: TGTGCCAGCAGCTTACAGGGCGGCAGGGGGTTGGGGGAGCTGTTTTTT
cdr3_aa: CASSLQGGRGLGELFF